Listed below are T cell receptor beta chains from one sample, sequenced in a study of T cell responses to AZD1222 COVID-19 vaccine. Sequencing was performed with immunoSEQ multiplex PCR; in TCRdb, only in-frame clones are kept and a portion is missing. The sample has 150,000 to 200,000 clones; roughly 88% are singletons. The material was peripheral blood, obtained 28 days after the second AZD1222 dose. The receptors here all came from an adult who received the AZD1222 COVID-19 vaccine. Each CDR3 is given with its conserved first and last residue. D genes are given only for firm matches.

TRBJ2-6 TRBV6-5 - CASSYSFSGANVLTF
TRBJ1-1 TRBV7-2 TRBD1 CASSLGPPRGGVTEAFF
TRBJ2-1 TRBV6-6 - CASSPLGEQFF
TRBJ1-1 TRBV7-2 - CASSLVGGRVTEAFF
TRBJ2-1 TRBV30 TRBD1 CAWAPDRGTYNEQFF
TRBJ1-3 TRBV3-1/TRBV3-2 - CASSQGEGNTIYF
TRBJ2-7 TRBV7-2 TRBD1 CASSSQGALAGEQYF
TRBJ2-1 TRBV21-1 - CASSKDPGLGSYNEQFF
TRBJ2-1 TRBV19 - CASRRTGMLNEQFF
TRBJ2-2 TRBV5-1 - CASSPGGRYTGELFF
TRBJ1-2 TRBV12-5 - CASGSGAGKGYTF
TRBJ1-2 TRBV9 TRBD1 CASSTRTGENYGYTF
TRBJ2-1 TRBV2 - CASSETRSNEQFF
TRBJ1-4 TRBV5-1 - CASSKQDSATNEKLFF
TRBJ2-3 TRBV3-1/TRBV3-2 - CARGKWRGEGDTQYF